These 26 T cell receptor beta chains were sequenced from one sample in a study of blood T cell repertoires in COVID-19. This table comes from immunoSEQ multiplex PCR, and its TCRdb copy is limited to in-frame clones, with some not included. The sample consists of under 300,000 clones, 80% to 85% of them appearing once. Sequencing was done on a sample of PBMCs or T cells enriched from blood (not recorded which). The receptors derive from a man in his fifties or sixties who had recovered from COVID-19.

V and J are TRBV20-1 and TRBJ2-7; possibly TRBD2 for D (5 bases). The CDR3 length is 14 residues. Germline assignment: CDR1 DFQATT and CDR2 SNEGSKA (reference sequence). V shed 3 bases and J shed 2 bases, with 14 bases lying between them. The CDR3 DNA sequence: TGCAGTGCTAGTGTAAGCGGTAGAACCTACGAGCAGTACTTC. It is translated as CSASVSGRTYEQYF.

This chain links TRBV5-5 with TRBJ2-7; 8 bases align to TRBD1. CDR3 size: 16 residues. Germline trimming cut 4 bases from V and 2 bases from J; bases unmatched to any gene: 11. Germline CDR1 SGHKS, CDR2 YYEKEE (reference sequence). CDR3 sequence (DNA): TGTGCCAGCAGCGCTAGGCCGGGGACAGGTACCTACGAGCAGTACTTC. Protein sequence: CASSARPGTGTYEQYF.

This chain connects TRBV29-1 to TRBJ2-7, with TRBD2 matching 13 bases. This CDR3 contains 15 residues. The germline V gene has CDR1 SQVTM and CDR2 ANQGSEA. Trimming cost V 3 bases and J 3 bases; bases outside gene matches: 5. CDR3 nucleotide sequence: TGCAGCGTTGAGGGGGGGACTAGCGGGGACTACGAGCAGTACTTC. Its protein is CSVEGGTSGDYEQYF.

This clone was recorded a few times. V gene TRBV11-1 combines with J gene TRBJ1-4; 7 bases map to TRBD1. Germline assignment: CDR1 SGHAT and CDR2 FQDESV (reference sequence). The CDR3 spans 14 residues. V shed 3 bases, J shed 4 bases, and the junction held 2 bases outside the gene matches. The CDR3, as DNA: TGTGCCAGCAGCTTCGGGGACAGTAATGAAAAACTGTTTTTT. It yields the protein CASSFGDSNEKLFF.

This clone was seen only a few times. This chain connects TRBV3-1 (or the pseudogene TRBV3-2) to TRBJ1-2; a possible D gene is TRBD1 (5 bases). Germline lookup yields CDR1 LGHDT and CDR2 YNNKEL (reference sequence). V was pared by 2 bases and J by 4 bases, with 8 bases between. There are 13 residues in the CDR3. The CDR3 region has the DNA TGTGCCAGCAGCCAACAGACAGCCTATGGCTACACCTTC. Translated, it gives CASSQQTAYGYTF.

The chain recombines TRBV18 with TRBJ2-1; the match to TRBD2 covers 10 bases. The CDR3 length is 17 residues. The germline V gene has CDR1 KGHSH and CDR2 LQKENI. Trimming cost V 3 bases and J 0 bases; bases outside gene matches: 5. The CDR3 DNA follows: TGTGCCAGCTCACCCCTAGCGGGAGCAATCTCCTACAATGAGCAGTTCTTC. This gives the protein CASSPLAGAISYNEQFF.

This rearrangement joins TRBV7-9 to TRBJ1-4; TRBD1 matches 7 bases. Germline V lookup: CDR1 SEHNR, CDR2 FQNEAQ (reference sequence). V was pared by 2 bases and J by 8 bases, with 8 bases of the junction left unmatched. The CDR3 is 15 amino acids. The CDR3 region is CASSLNQGVGEKLFF. CDR3 in DNA: TGTGCCAGCAGCTTAAATCAGGGGGTAGGGGAAAAACTGTTTTTT. The full variable domain, rest sourced from reference TRBV7-9 and TRBJ1-4, is DTGVSQNPRHKITKRGQNVTFRCDPISEHNRLYWYRQTLGQGPEFLTYFQNEAQLEKSRLLSDRFSAERPKGSFSTLEIQRTEQGDSAMYLCASSLNQGVGEKLFFGSGTQLSVL.

This sequence joins TRBV10-3 and TRBJ2-3; 9 bases agree with TRBD2. The CDR3 sequence is 14 residues long. CDR1 ENHRY and CDR2 SYGVKD come from the germline V gene. V lost 6 bases, J lost 3 bases, and 4 bases stayed unmatched. The CDR3 is CAIRRGGGTDTQYF. The CDR3 DNA is TGTGCCATCAGGCGGGGGGGTGGTACAGATACGCAGTATTTT.

V usage is TRBV10-3 and J usage is TRBJ2-3; perhaps TRBD2 as D (6 bases). Germline CDR1 is ENHRY and CDR2 is SYGVKD. This CDR3 has 13 residues. V dropped 11 bases and J dropped 2 bases, with 14 bases sitting between them. The CDR3 loop is CASRERDTDTQYF. In DNA, the CDR3 is TGTGCCTCCCGGGAGAGGGACACAGATACGCAGTATTTT.

V and J are TRBV18 and TRBJ2-7; maybe TRBD1 (6 bases). Germline V gives CDR1 KGHSH, CDR2 LQKENI. Trimming took off 4 bases at V and 0 bases at J, with 13 bases between the two ends. The CDR3 runs to 15 residues. The CDR3 DNA is TGTGCCAGCTCACAAGACAGGTATAGCTCCTACGAGCAGTACTTC. As protein: CASSQDRYSSYEQYF.

This clone was found once. The V and J genes are TRBV7-3 and TRBJ2-3; 11 nucleotides agree with TRBD2. The germline V gene encodes CDR1 SGHTA and CDR2 FQGTGA. This CDR3 is 17 amino acids long. Unmatched junction bases numbered 12, after V lost 4 bases and J lost 6 bases. CDR3 DNA: TGTGCCAGCAGCTCCCGTGGTAGCGGGGGGGGATATGATACGCAGTATTTT. It yields the protein CASSSRGSGGGYDTQYF.

The chain links TRBV6-5 to TRBJ2-7, with D perhaps TRBD1 (5 bases). The CDR3 is 13 residues long. V lost 6 bases and J lost 3, with 12 bases in between. Germline V lookup: CDR1 MNHEY, CDR2 SVGAGI. CDR3 protein: CASRRQGGYEQYF. As DNA, the CDR3 is TGTGCCAGCAGAAGGCAGGGTGGCTACGAGCAGTACTTC.

The DNA for the CDR3 is TGTGCCAGCAGTTTGGGACAGAGCTACGAGCAGTACTTC. Translating it yields CASSLGQSYEQYF. V gene TRBV28 combines with J gene TRBJ2-7; TRBD1 aligns across 7 bases. Germline CDR1 MDHEN, CDR2 SYDVKM. The CDR3 runs to 13 residues. J lost 3 bases, V lost 3 bases, and 2 bases had no gene match.

This clone was observed a handful of times. The chain employs TRBV13 and TRBJ1-2; D gene ambiguous. V was pared by 3 bases and J by 6 bases, with 20 bases between. Germline-derived CDR1 and CDR2 are PRHDT and FYEKMQ (reference sequence). The CDR3 extends over 16 amino acids. The CDR3 nucleotides read TGTGCCAGCAGCTTTCAACCTCGGGGAAGGGATCATGGCTACACCTTC. Its protein product is CASSFQPRGRDHGYTF.

V is TRBV19 and J is TRBJ2-3; TRBD2 aligns across 7 bases. The CDR3 loop spans 15 amino acids. Losses at the gene ends were 8 bases for V and 2 bases for J; bases not matched to a gene: 10. From germline, CDR1 is LNHDA and CDR2 SQIVND (reference sequence). The CDR3 protein is CASCPRREDTDTQYF. DNA of the CDR3: TGTGCCAGTTGCCCCAGACGGGAGGACACAGATACGCAGTATTTT. Complete variable domain (other parts from reference TRBV19 and TRBJ2-3): DGGITQSPKYLFRKEGQNVTLSCEQNLNHDAMYWYRQDPGQGLRLIYYSQIVNDFQKGDIAEGYSVSREKKESFPLTVTSAQKNPTAFYLCASCPRREDTDTQYFGPGTRLTVL.

The rearrangement links TRBV6-6 to TRBJ2-6; 9 bases match TRBD1. The CDR3 runs to 15 residues. Unmatched junction bases numbered 12, after V lost 10 bases and J lost 8 bases. CDR1 and CDR2 from the germline V gene are MNHNY and SVGAGI (reference sequence). The CDR3 loop reads CATGGTGSWSNVLTF. Here the CDR3 DNA reads TGTGCCACCGGAGGGACAGGGTCTTGGTCCAACGTCCTGACTTTC.

This sequence joins TRBV27 and TRBJ1-2, with D perhaps matching TRBD1 (6 bases). With 5 bases removed from V and 4 bases from J, the gap between germline ends came to 14 bases. Germline assignment: CDR1 MNHEY and CDR2 SMNVEV (reference sequence). The CDR3 loop spans 14 amino acids. The CDR3: CASSLRGGLYGYTF. Written as DNA, the CDR3 is TGTGCCAGCAGTCTCAGGGGTGGCCTCTATGGCTACACCTTC.

CDR3 sequence reads: CASSLGDSWTYGYTF. DNA of the CDR3: TGTGCCAGCAGCTTGGGGGACAGCTGGACCTATGGCTACACCTTC. This chain joins TRBV5-8 and TRBJ1-2; 7 nucleotides line up with TRBD1. Germline CDR1 and CDR2: SGHTS and YDEGEE. V gave up 0 bases and J gave up 4 bases; unmatched junction bases: 6. CDR3 length: 15 amino acids.

The CDR3 bases are TGCGCCAGCAGCTTGGCGGGGGTATCCTACAATGAGCAGTTCTTC. This encodes CASSLAGVSYNEQFF. The chain joins TRBV5-1 to TRBJ2-1; tentative D call: TRBD2 (6 bases). V lost 0 bases, J lost 1 base, and 8 bases lay in between. This CDR3 region has 15 residues. Looked up from germline, CDR1 is SGHRS and CDR2 is YFSETQ.

The chain couples TRBV7-9 to TRBJ1-2; TRBD1 aligns across 7 bases. Per germline, CDR1 SEHNR and CDR2 FQNEAQ (reference sequence). CDR3 length equals 14 residues. The V segment lost 4 bases and the J segment 8 bases; nucleotides outside the gene matches: 10. CDR3 region: CASSSSATGVGYTF. DNA for the CDR3: TGTGCCAGCAGCTCCTCGGCCACAGGGGTCGGCTACACCTTC. Drawing the rest from reference TRBV7-9 and TRBJ1-2, the complete variable domain is DTGVSQNPRHKITKRGQNVTFRCDPISEHNRLYWYRQTLGQGPEFLTYFQNEAQLEKSRLLSDRFSAERPKGSFSTLEIQRTEQGDSAMYLCASSSSATGVGYTFGSGTRLTVV.

The gene calls are TRBV9 and TRBJ1-1, with D unresolved. Germline CDR1 SGDLS, CDR2 YYNGEE. The CDR3 sequence is 12 residues long. Trimming stripped 0 bases from V and 5 bases from J, with 5 bases between. CDR3: CASSVAGTEAFF. CDR3 bases: TGTGCCAGCAGCGTAGCGGGGACTGAAGCTTTCTTT.

The chain uses TRBV6-2 or TRBV6-3 and TRBJ2-3; 8 bases match TRBD2. With V trimmed by 4 bases and J by 0 bases, 6 bases remained unmatched. This CDR3 spans 16 amino acids. Germline assignment: CDR1 MNHEY and CDR2 SVGEGT. The CDR3 DNA sequence: TGTGCCAGCAGTTCGCGACTAGCGAGGAGCACAGATACGCAGTATTTT. Protein sequence: CASSSRLARSTDTQYF.

For this clone: At the DNA level, this CDR3 is encoded by other sequences in the same sample as well. CDR3 loop: CASSLSTGGNQPQHF. The CDR3 DNA reads TGCGCCAGCAGCTTGTCGACAGGCGGCAATCAGCCCCAGCATTTT. The genes are TRBV5-1 and TRBJ1-5; TRBD1 is a possible D gene (6 bases). CDR1 and CDR2 (germline): SGHRS, YFSETQ. V lost 1 base and J 2 bases, leaving 10 bases between the germline ends. The CDR3 totals 15 residues.

The chain has TRBV3-1 (or the pseudogene TRBV3-2) and TRBJ2-3, with 13 bases fitting TRBD2. The germline V gene has CDR1 LGHDT and CDR2 YNNKEL (reference sequence). V trimming: 1 base; J trimming: 5 bases; junction bases outside the gene matches: 3. This CDR3 region has 16 residues. The CDR3 sequence is CASSQGTSGSGDTQYF. For the CDR3, the DNA is TGTGCCAGCAGCCAAGGGACTAGCGGGAGCGGAGATACGCAGTATTTT.

This clone occurred once. The CDR3 nucleotides read TGTGCCAGCAGTTTCGGAGGGTATGAGCAGTTCTTC. Amino acid sequence: CASSFGGYEQFF. The rearrangement joins TRBV12-3 or TRBV12-4 to TRBJ2-1, with a tentative D call TRBD2 (6 bases). The CDR3 runs to 12 residues. V dropped 3 bases and J dropped 8 bases, with 8 bases sitting between them.

The chain uses TRBV10-3 and TRBJ1-3, with a weak D call TRBD1 (6 bases). CDR3 length: 11 amino acids. Trimming removed 0 bases at V and 16 bases at J, with 10 bases between. The germline V gene encodes CDR1 ENHRY and CDR2 SYGVKD. This CDR3 is CAISESRDMYF. In nucleotides, the CDR3 is TGTGCCATCAGTGAGTCGAGGGACATGTATTTT.